This TCR beta chain was observed in a study of T-cell reconstitution after alpha-beta-depleted transplantation in children. Study outcomes and limitations: Fresh T-cell production supplied most of the T-cell counts and diversity seen one year after transplant.

Researchers prepared the TCRbeta library using unique molecular identifiers, the study reports. Via MiXCR, TCRdb re-called the PCR reads, giving one row per CDR3 protein. The sample records hundreds of thousands of distinct CDR3 sequences, about an eighth being singletons. The germline V gene encodes CDR1 LGHDT and CDR2 YNNKEL (reference sequence). V lost 3 bases and J lost 9, with 6 bases in between. This CDR3 spans 11 amino acids. Points on this clonotype: As yet, its antigen is unknown.

The sequencing used PBMCs, collected before TCRalphabeta/CD19-depleted stem cell transplant. J is TRBJ2-1 and V is TRBV3-1; D ambiguous. This clonotype originated in a girl aged 2 to 9 with congenital amegakaryocytic thrombocytopenia, due to receive a stem cell transplant. CDR3: CASSHDGEQFF. The CDR3 DNA sequence: TGTGCCAGCAGCCATGATGGTGAGCAGTTCTTC.